This entry lists 10 T cell receptor beta chains sequenced from one sample in a study of beta chain features in type 1 diabetes. Expressed TCRB transcripts were sequenced because the isolated RNA had all been reverse transcribed beforehand. Sequenced by immunoSEQ multiplex PCR; TCRdb stores in-frame clones only, minus some. The table has roughly 140,000 clones, roughly 7.2% seen once. Sequencing used central memory CD4+ T cells from blood. The receptors originated from a woman aged 30 to 39 in good health.

The chain recombines TRBV7-2 with TRBJ2-5, with a possible D match to TRBD2 (5 bases). This CDR3 region has 16 residues. With 3 bases removed from V and 4 bases from J, the gap between germline ends came to 18 bases. Per the germline V gene, CDR1 is SGHTA and CDR2 is FQGNSA. The CDR3 DNA is TGTGCCAGCAGCTTGGGCCTAGCACACAGACGAGAGACCCAGTACTTC. It translates to CASSLGLAHRRETQYF.

The chain has TRBV7-9 and TRBJ2-2, with D perhaps TRBD2 (6 bases). Trimming pared 4 bases from V and 1 base from J, leaving 7 bases between. CDR1 and CDR2 (germline): SEHNR, FQNEAQ (reference sequence). This CDR3 is 14 amino acids long. In DNA form, the CDR3 reads TGTGCCAGCAGCTCGGGACTGAACACCGGGGAGCTGTTTTTT. It specifies CASSSGLNTGELFF.

The rearrangement links TRBV11-3 to TRBJ2-1; TRBD2 matches 8 bases. The CDR3 sequence is 15 residues long. V was pared by 4 bases and J by 4 bases, with 6 bases of the junction left unmatched. CDR1 SGHNT and CDR2 YENEEA come from the germline V gene. The CDR3 nucleotides are TGTGCCAGCAGCTCCGGGACTAGGAGATACAATGAGCAGTTCTTC. Protein sequence: CASSSGTRRYNEQFF. Supplemented by reference TRBV11-3 and TRBJ2-1, the full variable domain reads EAGVVQSPRYKIIEKKQPVAFWCNPISGHNTLYWYLQNLGQGPELLIRYENEEAVDDSQLPKDRFSAERLKGVDSTLKIQPAELGDSAVYLCASSSGTRRYNEQFFGPGTRLTVL.

CDR3 loop: CASSGAQGPVGEQYF. The CDR3, as DNA: TGTGCCAGCAGCGGCGCACAGGGGCCGGTGGGTGAGCAGTACTTC. The chain links TRBV5-4 to TRBJ2-7, with 7 positions matching TRBD1. Germline loops: CDR1 SGHNT, CDR2 YYREEE (reference sequence). The CDR3 totals 15 residues. With 4 bases clipped from V and 7 bases from J, the junction kept 14 bases outside the gene matches.

V is TRBV10-3 and J is TRBJ2-7, with 9 bases that match TRBD1. V gave up 5 bases and J gave up 2 bases; unmatched junction bases: 7. This CDR3 spans 15 amino acids. Germline V CDR1 and CDR2: ENHRY, SYGVKD. CDR3 sequence (DNA): TGTGCCATCAGTTCCCCCGGGACAGGGACCTACGAGCAGTACTTC. The encoded protein is CAISSPGTGTYEQYF.

This clone was found a few times. The gene calls are TRBV29-1 and TRBJ2-7; 8 bases map to TRBD2. V was clipped by 5 bases and J by 0 bases; unmatched bases: 9. The CDR3 runs to 15 residues. Per the germline V gene, CDR1 is SQVTM and CDR2 is ANQGSEA. For the CDR3, the DNA is TGCAGCGTTTCTCCCCCAGCGGGGGTCTCCTACGAGCAGTACTTC. Translated, it gives CSVSPPAGVSYEQYF.

At least ten counts were recorded for this clone. The chain couples TRBV30 to TRBJ1-3; D is undetermined. The germline gives CDR1 GTSNPN, CDR2 SVGIG (reference sequence). Deletions cut 4 bases from V and 9 bases from J, with 13 bases between. The CDR3 has 12 amino acids. CDR3 protein: CAWNSGIRTIYF. CDR3 sequence (DNA): TGTGCCTGGAATTCGGGGATCCGCACCATATATTTT.

The sample holds a few counts of this clone. The chain has TRBV19 and TRBJ1-2; 11 positions agree with TRBD1. The CDR3 spans 16 residues. Germline V gives CDR1 LNHDA, CDR2 SQIVND (reference sequence). V was pared by 1 base and J by 6 bases, with 7 bases of the junction left unmatched. DNA of the CDR3: TGTGCCAGTAGTATAGCGACTGGGACAGGGGGACATGGCTACACCTTC. Protein: CASSIATGTGGHGYTF.

The chain combines TRBV6-1 with TRBJ2-1; tentatively, D is TRBD2 (6 bases). V lost 2 bases and J lost 2, with 10 bases in between. In germline, CDR1 is MNHNS, CDR2 SASEGT. The CDR3 extends over 15 amino acids. CDR3 sequence reads: CASSERRGTYNEQFF. CDR3 nucleotides: TGTGCCAGCAGTGAACGGCGGGGTACCTACAATGAGCAGTTCTTC.

The chain combines TRBV7-2 with TRBJ2-3, with 11 bases aligning to TRBD2. CDR1 is SGHTA and CDR2 is FQGNSA in the germline V gene. This CDR3 is 15 amino acids long. V lost 4 bases to trimming and J lost 5 bases; unmatched junction nucleotides: 5. In DNA form, the CDR3 reads TGTGCCAGCAGCTCATTAGCGGGAGGGTTAGATACGCAGTATTTT. Translating it yields CASSSLAGGLDTQYF.